This T cell receptor (beta chain) was captured by sequencing in a study of cytomegalovirus exposure and HLA in healthy donors. Study results and limitations: The listing of some 170 TCR beta chains classed them as cytomegalovirus-associated.

Method: immunoSEQ multiplex PCR; TCRdb's copy keeps in-frame clones and lacks some. The repertoire holds about 160,000 clones, with roughly 90% as singletons. Of note for this clone: The antigen is not known.

The germline V gene encodes CDR1 MNHNS and CDR2 SASEGT. With 7 bases clipped from V and 5 bases from J, the junction kept 8 bases outside the gene matches. This CDR3 contains 14 residues. The specimen sequenced was PBMCs. The V call is TRBV6-1, the J call TRBJ2-5; 9 nucleotides align to TRBD1. The origin of this receptor is a man aged 18 to 29 in good health and CMV-seropositive. DNA of the CDR3: TGTGCCAGCATACCGGGACAGGGCCTCGAGACCCAGTACTTC. Translating it yields CASIPGQGLETQYF.